These 31 T cell receptor beta chains were all obtained from the same sample, sequenced in a study of cytomegalovirus exposure and HLA in healthy donors. TCRdb keeps only in-frame clones here, not all; method: immunoSEQ multiplex PCR. Altogether just over 80,000 clones are present, roughly 96% being singletons, with the ten largest covering roughly 1.3%. The source material was PBMCs. Receptors originate from a woman aged 18-30 years in good health and CMV-seronegative.

V and J are TRBV27 and TRBJ2-7, with 15 bases that match TRBD2. This CDR3 comprises 18 residues. J gave up 5 bases and V 1 base, and 9 bases lay outside the gene matches. The germline CDR1 and CDR2 sequences are MNHEY and SMNVEV (reference sequence). CDR3 sequence: CASSLWSGLAGGPDEQYF. CDR3 sequence (DNA): TGTGCCAGCAGTTTATGGTCCGGACTAGCGGGAGGGCCAGACGAGCAGTACTTC.

V is TRBV7-9 and J is TRBJ1-4; 9 positions agree with TRBD1. From germline, CDR1 is SEHNR and CDR2 FQNEAQ (reference sequence). This CDR3 has 15 amino acids. The V gene end was trimmed by 4 bases and the J gene end by 8 bases; junction bases not matched to a gene: 8. CDR3 residues: CASSSRDRAGEKLFF. In DNA form, the CDR3 reads TGTGCCAGCAGCTCCCGGGACAGGGCGGGCGAAAAACTGTTTTTT.

CDR3 protein: CASSLAGSPYEQYF. Written as DNA, the CDR3 is TGCGCCAGCAGCTTGGCGGGTTCCCCCTACGAGCAGTACTTC. This chain connects TRBV5-1 to TRBJ2-7; D is unclear. The CDR3 has 14 residues. The germline CDR1 and CDR2 sequences are SGHRS and YFSETQ. V lost 0 bases, J lost 2 bases, and 9 bases lay in between.

The CDR3 region is CASSLSGVMDRGSGELFF. For the CDR3, the DNA is TGTGCCAGCAGTTTATCCGGAGTAATGGACAGGGGGTCCGGGGAGCTGTTTTTT. The V call is TRBV27, the J call TRBJ2-2, with 10 bases matching TRBD1. Germline V lookup: CDR1 MNHEY, CDR2 SMNVEV (reference sequence). V shed 0 bases, J shed 6 bases, and the junction held 10 bases outside the gene matches. The CDR3 has 18 amino acids.

This clone was seen only a few times. The chain employs TRBV13 and TRBJ2-7; D not resolved. The V gene lost 4 bases and the J gene lost 3 bases, with 4 bases spanning the gap. Per germline, CDR1 PRHDT and CDR2 FYEKMQ (reference sequence). This CDR3 has 11 amino acids. The CDR3 region is CASSSIYEQYF. DNA for the CDR3: TGTGCCAGCAGCTCTATCTACGAGCAGTACTTC.

This clone was counted between two and nine times. The J gene is TRBJ2-1, the V gene TRBV6-1; 9 bases agree with TRBD2. Germline V lookup: CDR1 MNHNS, CDR2 SASEGT. V shed 2 bases, J shed 5 bases, and the junction held 4 bases outside the gene matches. The CDR3 covers 15 residues. CDR3 nucleotide sequence: TGTGCCAGCAGTGAACTAGCGGGGTCCAACAATGAGCAGTTCTTC. Residues: CASSELAGSNNEQFF.

V gene TRBV28 combines with J gene TRBJ2-1, with a possible D match to TRBD2 (6 bases). CDR1 and CDR2 from the germline V gene are MDHEN and SYDVKM. Trimming shortened V by 3 bases and J by 2 bases, and 14 bases separated the two germline ends. The CDR3 has 16 amino acids. CDR3 coding DNA: TGTGCCAGCAGTTTCTTGCGGGATGATCCCTACAATGAGCAGTTCTTC. Its protein product is CASSFLRDDPYNEQFF.

The genes are TRBV7-9 and TRBJ2-1; D is unclear. The CDR3 runs 15 residues. Germline V CDR1 and CDR2: SEHNR, FQNEAQ (reference sequence). V lost 1 base to trimming and J lost 6 bases, with 13 bases between them. In nucleotides, the CDR3 is TGTGCCAGCAGCTTAGGGAGTCTATCGGGCAATGAGCAGTTCTTC. As protein: CASSLGSLSGNEQFF. Looking up the rest from reference TRBV7-9 and TRBJ2-1 gives the full variable domain: DTGVSQNPRHKITKRGQNVTFRCDPISEHNRLYWYRQTLGQGPEFLTYFQNEAQLEKSRLLSDRFSAERPKGSFSTLEIQRTEQGDSAMYLCASSLGSLSGNEQFFGPGTRLTVL.

Comment on this clone: One end of the junction does not line up with germline, which may come from a read error. V usage is TRBV27 and J usage is TRBJ1-5, with 8 bases lining up with TRBD1. Germline V gives CDR1 MNHEY, CDR2 SMNVEV (reference sequence). CDR3 length equals 15 residues. DNA for the CDR3: TGCCCCAGTGATACCGGGACAGGTAGCAATCAGCCCCAGCATTTT. Translating gives CPSDTGTGSNQPQHF.

This chain uses TRBV28 with TRBJ2-3, with 9 bases that match TRBD2. This CDR3 has 15 residues. Trimming removed 7 bases from V and 6 bases from J; junction bases left unmatched: 11. CDR1 MDHEN and CDR2 SYDVKM come from the germline V gene. The CDR3 loop reads CASTFSLAGRDTQYF. The CDR3 DNA follows: TGTGCCAGCACTTTTTCCCTAGCGGGACGTGATACGCAGTATTTT.

V gene TRBV15 combines with J gene TRBJ2-3; D is unclear. Germline V gene sequence: CDR1 LNHNV, CDR2 YYDKDF (reference sequence). Trimming took 0 bases from V and 6 from J, leaving 13 bases between them. The CDR3 length is 15 residues. For the CDR3, the DNA is TGTGCCACCAGCAGAGACTTGGTGGCTCCGGATACGCAGTATTTT. It encodes CATSRDLVAPDTQYF.

The J gene is TRBJ2-1, the V gene TRBV27, with D possibly TRBD1 on 5 matching bases. The ends were cut back, 6 bases at V and 0 bases at J, with 12 bases in the middle. CDR1 is MNHEY and CDR2 is SMNVEV in the germline V gene (reference sequence). This CDR3 comprises 15 residues. This CDR3 reads CASSGLRGSYNEQFF. CDR3 coding DNA: TGTGCCAGCAGCGGCCTTAGGGGCTCCTACAATGAGCAGTTCTTC.

V is TRBV9 and J is TRBJ2-2; TRBD2 is a possible D gene (5 bases). The V and J ends lost 3 bases and 0 bases respectively, with 15 bases between them. Germline loops: CDR1 SGDLS, CDR2 YYNGEE. The CDR3 consists of 17 residues. The CDR3 reads CASSGGAWEPNTGELFF. CDR3 nucleotides: TGTGCCAGCAGCGGGGGAGCTTGGGAGCCGAACACCGGGGAGCTGTTTTTT.

The V and J genes are TRBV20-1 and TRBJ1-2; D might be TRBD1 (6 bases). Germline CDR1 and CDR2: DFQATT and SNEGSKA (reference sequence). The germline V and J ends were trimmed by 4 bases and 7 bases, with 10 bases remaining between them. This CDR3 has 11 amino acids. The CDR3 loop reads CSATAGVGYTF. The CDR3 DNA reads as TGCAGTGCTACCGCAGGGGTTGGCTACACCTTC.

The chain has TRBV6-8 and TRBJ2-7; possible D gene TRBD2, 5 bases. Per germline, CDR1 MNHGY and CDR2 SAAAGT. This CDR3 spans 20 amino acids. Trimming pared 10 bases from V and 3 bases from J, leaving 37 bases between. The CDR3: CATPRGPPLIPGSPDYEQYF. Here the CDR3 DNA reads TGTGCCACCCCTCGGGGTCCGCCTCTAATACCGGGATCGCCAGACTACGAGCAGTACTTC.

The chain has TRBV5-1 and TRBJ2-1; perhaps TRBD2 as D (5 bases). V was shortened by 4 bases and J by 5 bases, with 16 bases between the two germline ends. The CDR3 is made up of 15 amino acids. In germline, CDR1 is SGHRS, CDR2 YFSETQ. The CDR3 reads CASSLTSSPNNEQFF. Here the CDR3 DNA reads TGCGCCAGCAGCCTTACTAGTTCTCCCAACAATGAGCAGTTCTTC.

The CDR3 DNA reads as TGCAGCGTTGTTTCGACTTCCCGGGGCTCCTACGAGCAGTACTTC. It is translated as CSVVSTSRGSYEQYF. V gene TRBV29-1 combines with J gene TRBJ2-7; TRBD2 might be the D (5 bases). The CDR3 contains 15 residues. Germline assignment: CDR1 SQVTM and CDR2 ANQGSEA. Trimming removed 4 bases from V and 0 bases from J, with 16 bases in between.

The V and J genes are TRBV5-6 and TRBJ1-2, with D possibly being TRBD1 (5 bases). The CDR3 contains 15 residues. Trimming shortened V by 4 bases and J by 0 bases, and 13 bases separated the two germline ends. Germline V lookup: CDR1 SGHDT, CDR2 YYEEEE. CDR3 sequence: CASSRGGLANYGYTF. The CDR3 bases are TGTGCCAGCAGCCGGGGGGGGTTGGCTAACTATGGCTACACCTTC.

The V call is TRBV10-3, the J call TRBJ2-7, with TRBD1 matching 12 bases. V lost 11 bases to trimming and J lost 5 bases; unmatched junction nucleotides: 13. Germline lookup yields CDR1 ENHRY and CDR2 SYGVKD. CDR3 length: 15 amino acids. CDR3 loop: CASEYGTGGINEQYF. CDR3 sequence (DNA): TGTGCCTCGGAATACGGGACAGGGGGCATCAACGAGCAGTACTTC.

Written as DNA, the CDR3 is TGCGCCAGCAGCTTGGGACTAGCGGGGGACGCGAACACCGGGGAGCTGTTTTTT. Its translation: CASSLGLAGDANTGELFF. This chain uses TRBV5-1 with TRBJ2-2; 12 nucleotides line up with TRBD2. This CDR3 has 18 amino acids. V lost 0 bases, J lost 0 bases, and 3 bases stayed unmatched. Germline-derived CDR1 and CDR2 are SGHRS and YFSETQ.

This clone has only one observation. The V call is TRBV27, the J call TRBJ1-1; 9 bases fit TRBD1. The J segment lost 0 bases and the V segment lost 6 bases, leaving 5 bases of the junction unmatched. CDR1 MNHEY and CDR2 SMNVEV come from the germline V gene (reference sequence). This CDR3 region has 15 residues. The CDR3 reads CASRRGTGLNTEAFF. The CDR3, as DNA: TGTGCCAGCAGAAGAGGGACAGGGCTGAACACTGAAGCTTTCTTT.

V is TRBV27 and J is TRBJ2-7, with D possibly being TRBD1 (5 bases). V lost 2 bases and J 7 bases, leaving 12 bases between the germline ends. Per the germline V gene, CDR1 is MNHEY and CDR2 is SMNVEV (reference sequence). This CDR3 comprises 13 residues. The CDR3 DNA follows: TGTGCCAGCAGTTTAGGCGGCAGGGCGGAGCAGTACTTC. Its protein is CASSLGGRAEQYF.

The chain links TRBV7-9 to TRBJ2-7; TRBD1 matches 9 bases. The CDR3 loop spans 16 amino acids. Germline CDR1 is SEHNR and CDR2 is FQNEAQ (reference sequence). After removal of 5 bases from V and 4 bases from J, the junction contained 12 bases not matched to a gene. In DNA, the CDR3 is TGTGCCAGCAGCCGCACAGGGGGCTCTGCTGTATACGAGCAGTACTTC. This sequence encodes CASSRTGGSAVYEQYF.

V and J are TRBV19 and TRBJ2-7; 9 nucleotides line up with TRBD2. The CDR3 loop spans 16 amino acids. Trimming at V came to 7 bases and at J to 2 bases, leaving 12 bases not matched to a gene. CDR1 and CDR2 (germline): LNHDA, SQIVND (reference sequence). The CDR3 nucleotides read TGTGCCAGTAACAAAGCGGGAGGATCTTCAGCCTACGAGCAGTACTTC. This encodes CASNKAGGSSAYEQYF.

This clone was detected once. This chain joins TRBV5-4 and TRBJ2-7; D call uncertain. CDR1 is SGHNT, CDR2 YYREEE, per germline (reference sequence). V was shortened by 5 bases and J by 6 bases, with 12 bases between the two germline ends. The CDR3 runs 12 residues. In nucleotides, the CDR3 is TGTGCCAGCAGTGGAGTTCATAGCGAGCAGTACTTC. This encodes CASSGVHSEQYF.

This chain uses TRBV7-2 with TRBJ2-1; 10 bases map to TRBD2. The CDR3 is 17 amino acids. Germline trimming cut 2 bases from V and 4 bases from J; bases unmatched to any gene: 8. Germline CDR1 SGHTA, CDR2 FQGNSA. The CDR3 DNA follows: TGTGCCAGCAGCTTAAGGCTAGCGGGAGAGGGGTACAATGAGCAGTTCTTC. Protein: CASSLRLAGEGYNEQFF.

This rearrangement joins TRBV4-2 to TRBJ2-1; 11 bases agree with TRBD2. Germline V CDR1 and CDR2: LGHNA, YNFKEQ. After removal of 0 bases from V and 4 bases from J, the junction contained 8 bases not matched to a gene. The CDR3 length is 18 residues. The CDR3 loop is CASSQDVVGTSGYNEQFF. The DNA of the CDR3 is TGTGCCAGCAGCCAAGATGTGGTTGGGACTAGCGGTTACAATGAGCAGTTCTTC.

The chain employs TRBV14 and TRBJ1-1; D perhaps matches TRBD1 (5 bases). CDR3 length: 16 amino acids. V shed 2 bases and J shed 6 bases, with 19 bases lying between them. Germline V gene sequence: CDR1 SGHDN, CDR2 FVKESK. Here the CDR3 reads CASSQSGVSGVAEAFF. CDR3 nucleotides: TGTGCCAGCAGCCAATCTGGGGTTTCGGGGGTCGCTGAAGCTTTCTTT.

This chain uses TRBV5-1 with TRBJ2-1; 14 bases map to TRBD2. V lost 4 bases and J lost 7; bases outside the gene matches: 4. This CDR3 is 15 amino acids long. Germline values: CDR1 SGHRS, CDR2 YFSETQ. CDR3 sequence: CASSPGTSGSNEQFF. Written as DNA, the CDR3 is TGCGCCAGCAGCCCAGGGACTAGCGGGAGTAATGAGCAGTTCTTC.

V is TRBV6-5 and J is TRBJ2-7, with TRBD1 identical over 10 bases. Germline-derived CDR1 and CDR2 are MNHEY and SVGAGI. The CDR3 is 13 residues long. Unmatched junction bases numbered 6, after V lost 7 bases and J lost 6 bases. CDR3 in DNA: TGTGCCAGCACCAACCGGGACAGGGGCGAGCAGTACTTC. Amino acids: CASTNRDRGEQYF.

The chain couples TRBV6-5 to TRBJ1-1, with 8 bases fitting TRBD1. The germline gives CDR1 MNHEY, CDR2 SVGAGI. This CDR3 spans 14 amino acids. The junction had 2 bases not matched to a gene; V was cut back by 0 bases and J by 5 bases. CDR3 loop: CASSYSYRGTEAFF. CDR3 bases: TGTGCCAGCAGTTACTCTTACAGGGGGACTGAAGCTTTCTTT.